Given below is one T cell receptor beta chain in context. Its antigen has not been determined. No base qualities exist here, and no much larger clone lies one base off it. The data belong to a study of cytomegalovirus exposure and HLA in healthy donors listed by TCRdb under 2017. For context, the study as a whole: A later analysis indicated that the 120 validation repertoires were generated on the platform also employed for the roughly 720 repertoires of the first cohort. The study aimed to test whether signatures of past pathogen exposure could be identified by cataloging public T cell receptors. High-throughput TCR immunosequencing, statistical association of individual TCRs with disease status, and machine learning were combined to predict cytomegalovirus infection status. In addition to the first cohort of 650 to 750 subjects, a separate validation cohort of 120 different subjects was used.

Including the terminal cysteine and phenylalanine, the CDR3 comprises 16 residues. Only the CDR3 region is kept as DNA, spanning 48 bases read in frame from base 1. As encoded in the germline V gene, CDR1 is MNHNS while CDR2 is SASEGT. The V end gives up 2 bases and the J end 0 bases, leaving 7 bases in the junction not matched to a gene. Separate from the approximately 700-subject first cohort, the validation cohort of roughly 120 subjects was the group to which the donors belonged. Overall results and qualifications from the work: The authors suggested that the approach could potentially be generalized to other disease states and immunological phenotypes. In both the original and validation cohorts, the classifier was reported to diagnose cytomegalovirus status with high specificity and sensitivity. The study listed 164 TCR beta chains as associated with cytomegalovirus. Across donors, most TCR sequences were observed very rarely, whereas some public TCRs were present in many individuals. A later analysis found that TCRs clustered in the first cohort also tended to co-occur in the approximately 120 validation repertoires, with more than 90% of cluster scores above 0. A few of the identified cytomegalovirus-associated TCR beta chains were confirmed in vitro to be specific for cytomegalovirus antigens. A later analysis lacked HLA typing for the validation cohort, so it scored co-occurrence in that cohort across all 110 or so repertoires.

Libraries were prepared through the immunoSEQ multiplex PCR assay. Turning to the authors' computational methods: A statistical classification framework was built for diagnosing cytomegalovirus status from the catalog of TCR beta chain sequences. TCRdb obtained this table from immuneACCESS and retained in-frame rearrangements with V and J assigned. These tables miss some clones; where compared with another copy, unresolved V genes account for less than half of the shortfall, and the remainder is unexplained. That table supplies the V and J calls and clone size; D and trimming were determined from the DNA. This sample has 120,000 to 150,000 clones in its table, and over 80% of those were observed once. 3.5% to 5% of the sample is in the top ten clones.

The source is a man aged 18-30 years in good health and CMV-seropositive. Sequencing was performed on PBMCs. The sequence is built from TRBV6-1 and TRBJ2-7; TRBD2 aligns with 7 central bases. This receptor carries the CDR3 CASSERAGDPSYEQYF. The nucleotides are TGTGCCAGCAGTGAAAGGGCGGGGGACCCCTCCTACGAGCAGTACTTC.